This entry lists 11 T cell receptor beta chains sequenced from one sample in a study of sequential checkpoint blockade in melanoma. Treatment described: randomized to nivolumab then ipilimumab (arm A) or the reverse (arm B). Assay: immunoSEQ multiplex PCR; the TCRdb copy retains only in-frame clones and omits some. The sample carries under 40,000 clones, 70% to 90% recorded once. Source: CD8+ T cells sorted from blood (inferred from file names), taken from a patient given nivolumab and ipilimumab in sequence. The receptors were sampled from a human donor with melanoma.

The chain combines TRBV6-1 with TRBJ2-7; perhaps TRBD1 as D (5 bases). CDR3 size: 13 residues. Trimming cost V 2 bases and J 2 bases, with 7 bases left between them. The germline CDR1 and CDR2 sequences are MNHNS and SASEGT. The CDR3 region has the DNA TGTGCCAGCAGTGAAACCAGGGCCTACGAGCAGTACTTC. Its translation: CASSETRAYEQYF.

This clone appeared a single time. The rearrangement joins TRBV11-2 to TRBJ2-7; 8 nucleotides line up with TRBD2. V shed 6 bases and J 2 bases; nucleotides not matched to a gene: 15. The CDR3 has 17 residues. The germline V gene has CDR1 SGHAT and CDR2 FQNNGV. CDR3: CASRIDPPSGSTYEQYF. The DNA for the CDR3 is TGTGCCAGCAGAATAGACCCCCCTAGCGGGTCCACCTACGAGCAGTACTTC.

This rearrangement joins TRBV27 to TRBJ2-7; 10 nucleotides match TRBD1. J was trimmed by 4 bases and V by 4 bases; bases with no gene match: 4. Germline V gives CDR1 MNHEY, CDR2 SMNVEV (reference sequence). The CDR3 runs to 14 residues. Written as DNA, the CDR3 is TGTGCCAGCAGTTGGGGACAGGGGTTGTACGAGCAGTACTTC. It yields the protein CASSWGQGLYEQYF.

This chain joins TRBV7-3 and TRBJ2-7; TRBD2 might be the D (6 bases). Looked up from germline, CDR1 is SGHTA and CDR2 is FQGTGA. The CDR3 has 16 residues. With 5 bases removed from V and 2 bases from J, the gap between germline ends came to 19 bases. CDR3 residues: CASSPLSGRNPYEQYF. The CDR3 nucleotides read TGTGCCAGCAGCCCGCTCAGCGGGCGAAACCCCTACGAGCAGTACTTC. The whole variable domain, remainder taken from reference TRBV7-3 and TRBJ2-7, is GAGVSQTPSNKVTEKGKYVELRCDPISGHTALYWYRQSLGQGPEFLIYFQGTGAADDSGLPNDRFFAVRPEGSVSTLKIQRTERGDSAVYLCASSPLSGRNPYEQYFGPGTRLTVT.

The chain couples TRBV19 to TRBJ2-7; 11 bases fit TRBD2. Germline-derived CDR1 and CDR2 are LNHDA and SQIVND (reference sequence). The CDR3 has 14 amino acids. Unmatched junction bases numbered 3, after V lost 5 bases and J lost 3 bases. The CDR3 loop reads CASSPGTSGYEQYF. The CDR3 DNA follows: TGTGCCAGTAGTCCCGGGACTAGCGGCTACGAGCAGTACTTC.

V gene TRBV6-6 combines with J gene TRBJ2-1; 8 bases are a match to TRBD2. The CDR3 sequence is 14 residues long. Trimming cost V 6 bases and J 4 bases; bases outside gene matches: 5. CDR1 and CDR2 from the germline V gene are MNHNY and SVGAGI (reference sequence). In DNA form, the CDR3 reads TGTGCCAGCAGCCTACTAGCGGCATACAATGAGCAGTTCTTC. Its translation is CASSLLAAYNEQFF.

The CDR3 protein is CASSSSSWAGANYGYTF. The CDR3 region has the DNA TGTGCCAGCAGCTCAAGTTCCTGGGCGGGAGCTAACTATGGCTACACCTTC. The chain joins TRBV7-3 to TRBJ1-2; no reliable D call. V lost 4 bases to trimming and J lost 0 bases, with 18 bases between them. The germline CDR1 and CDR2 sequences are SGHTA and FQGTGA. The CDR3 runs to 17 residues.

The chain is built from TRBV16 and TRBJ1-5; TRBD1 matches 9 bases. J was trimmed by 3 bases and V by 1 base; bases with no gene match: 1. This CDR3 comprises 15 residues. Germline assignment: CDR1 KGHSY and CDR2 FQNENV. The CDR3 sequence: CASSQYRGPNQPQHF. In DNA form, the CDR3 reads TGTGCCAGCAGCCAATACAGGGGGCCCAATCAGCCCCAGCATTTT.

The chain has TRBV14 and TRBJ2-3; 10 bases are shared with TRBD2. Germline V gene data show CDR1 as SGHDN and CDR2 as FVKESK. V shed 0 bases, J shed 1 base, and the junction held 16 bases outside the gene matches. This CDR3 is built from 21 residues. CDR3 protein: CASSQDILAGAILYGTDTQYF. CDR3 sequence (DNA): TGTGCCAGCAGCCAAGACATCCTAGCGGGAGCCATCTTATATGGCACAGATACGCAGTATTTT.

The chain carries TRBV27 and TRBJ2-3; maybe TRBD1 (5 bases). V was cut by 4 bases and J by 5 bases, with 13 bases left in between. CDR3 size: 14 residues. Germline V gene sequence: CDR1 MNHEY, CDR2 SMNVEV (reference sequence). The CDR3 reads CASSWAGSGDTQYF. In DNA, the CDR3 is TGTGCCAGCAGTTGGGCAGGGTCGGGAGATACGCAGTATTTT.

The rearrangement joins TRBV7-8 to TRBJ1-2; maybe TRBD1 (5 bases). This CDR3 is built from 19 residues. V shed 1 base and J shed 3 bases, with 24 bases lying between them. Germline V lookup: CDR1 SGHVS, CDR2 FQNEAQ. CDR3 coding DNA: TGTGCCAGCAGCTTAGTTCAGGCCAGGGACTCTCTCCGTGACTATGGCTACACCTTC. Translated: CASSLVQARDSLRDYGYTF.